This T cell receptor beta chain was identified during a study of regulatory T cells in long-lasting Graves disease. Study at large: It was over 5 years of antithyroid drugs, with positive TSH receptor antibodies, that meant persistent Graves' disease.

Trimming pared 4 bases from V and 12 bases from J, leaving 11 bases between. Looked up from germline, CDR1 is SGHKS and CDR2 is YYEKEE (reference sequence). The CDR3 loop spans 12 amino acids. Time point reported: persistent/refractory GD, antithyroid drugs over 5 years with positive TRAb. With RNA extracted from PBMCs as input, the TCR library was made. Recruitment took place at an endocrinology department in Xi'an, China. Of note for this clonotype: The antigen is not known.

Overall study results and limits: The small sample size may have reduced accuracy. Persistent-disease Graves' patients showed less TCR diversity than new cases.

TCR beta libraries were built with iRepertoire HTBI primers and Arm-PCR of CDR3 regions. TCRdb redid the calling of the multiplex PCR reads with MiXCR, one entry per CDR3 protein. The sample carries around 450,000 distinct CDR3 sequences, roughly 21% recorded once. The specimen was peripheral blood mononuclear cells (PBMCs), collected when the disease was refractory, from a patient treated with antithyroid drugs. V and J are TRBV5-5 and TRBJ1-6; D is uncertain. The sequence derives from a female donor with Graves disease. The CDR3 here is CASSPIGEPLHF. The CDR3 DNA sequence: TGTGCCAGCAGCCCCATTGGGGAACCCCTCCACTTT.